This passage covers 14 T cell receptor beta chains from one sample sequenced in a study of early T cells in non-severe SARS-CoV-2 infection. One entry per CDR3 protein results from TCRdb running MiXCR on the 5' RACE reads. In the table there are more than 60,000 distinct CDR3 sequences, 13% of which are singletons. The specimen sequenced was whole blood. The receptors originated from an adult who was a healthcare worker with PCR-confirmed SARS-CoV-2 infection or an uninfected control (not recorded which).

This clonotype turned up a few times. The V gene is TRBV6-6, the J gene TRBJ1-4, with D unclear. V was pared by 4 bases and J by 6 bases, with 12 bases between. The CDR3 spans 14 residues. Germline CDR1 MNHNY, CDR2 SVGAGI (reference sequence). CDR3 region: CASSFEGSYEKLFF. Here the CDR3 DNA reads TGTGCCAGCAGTTTCGAAGGAAGTTATGAAAAACTGTTTTTT.

This clonotype has at least ten counts. The chain joins TRBV24-1 to TRBJ2-3; TRBD2 matches 7 bases. CDR1 KGHDR and CDR2 SFDVKD come from the germline V gene. This CDR3 contains 15 residues. With 4 bases clipped from V and 2 bases from J, the junction kept 5 bases outside the gene matches. CDR3 loop: CATSDPSGVTDTQYF. In nucleotides, the CDR3 is TGTGCCACCAGTGACCCTAGCGGAGTCACAGATACGCAGTATTTT.

With respect to this clonotype: At one end the junction does not follow the germline gene, possibly because of a read error. The V gene is TRBV9, the J gene TRBJ2-1, with D possibly being TRBD2 (6 bases). CDR3 size: 13 residues. Germline V lookup: CDR1 SGDLS, CDR2 YYNGEE. CDR3 DNA: TGTGCCAGCAGCGTTGGGAATACAGGTCGGAGGGCTTTC. It yields the protein CASSVGNTGRRAF.

The chain uses TRBV29-1 and TRBJ1-2, with TRBD1 identical over 8 bases. The length of the CDR3 is 15 residues. Unmatched junction bases numbered 12, after V lost 5 bases and J lost 4 bases. Germline V gene lookup returns CDR1 SQVTM and CDR2 ANQGSEA. The CDR3 loop reads CSVLRIRDRIYGYTF. As DNA, the CDR3 is TGCAGCGTTTTACGAATCCGGGACAGGATCTATGGCTACACCTTC.

Only a few counts were recorded for this clonotype. This chain joins TRBV18 and TRBJ1-1; unclear D gene. The CDR3 consists of 16 residues. The V end was cut by 1 base, the J end by 0 bases, with 12 bases between. Germline V gene lookup returns CDR1 KGHSH and CDR2 LQKENI. The CDR3 DNA reads as TGTGCCAGCTCACCACAACACAGATCCATGAACACTGAAGCTTTCTTT. Its protein is CASSPQHRSMNTEAFF. The variable domain in full, with the rest retrieved from reference TRBV18 and TRBJ1-1, is NAGVMQNPRHLVRRRGQEARLRCSPMKGHSHVYWYRQLPEEGLKFMVYLQKENIIDESGMPKERFSAEFPKEGPSILRIQQVVRGDSAAYFCASSPQHRSMNTEAFFGQGTRLTVV.

On this clonotype itself: This clone may be a read error of a much larger clone one base away. J is TRBJ1-1 and V is TRBV6-1; maybe TRBD1 (6 bases). Germline CDR1 is MNHNS and CDR2 is SASEGT. There are 12 residues in the CDR3. Trimming removed 7 bases from V and 7 bases from J, with 13 bases in between. In DNA form, the CDR3 reads TGTGCCAGCATGCGGGCAGGGGTTGAAGCTTTCTTT. Its protein product is CASMRAGVEAFF.

The CDR3 DNA follows: TGTGCCAGCAGCCCCGGTAACTATGGCTACACCTTC. The encoded protein is CASSPGNYGYTF. The gene calls are TRBV5-6 and TRBJ1-2; D not certain. V gave up 4 bases and J gave up 1 base, with 5 bases separating them. The germline CDR1 and CDR2 sequences are SGHDT and YYEEEE. The CDR3 extends over 12 amino acids.

V usage is TRBV20-1 and J usage is TRBJ1-2; D is unresolved. V lost 5 bases and J lost 5, with 12 bases in between. The CDR3 extends over 12 amino acids. Germline V gives CDR1 DFQATT, CDR2 SNEGSKA (reference sequence). In DNA form, the CDR3 reads TGCAGTGCTCCCGGCAGCCCATATGGCTACACCTTC. Translating gives CSAPGSPYGYTF.

This clonotype has more than one count but fewer than ten. The chain uses TRBV9 and TRBJ2-7; 9 nucleotides agree with TRBD1. J lost 3 bases, V lost 3 bases, and 7 bases had no gene match. Germline V lookup: CDR1 SGDLS, CDR2 YYNGEE. The CDR3 spans 15 residues. CDR3 nucleotide sequence: TGTGCCAGCAGCGCCCGGCCGGGACAGGGCTACGAGCAGTACTTC. This sequence encodes CASSARPGQGYEQYF.

J is TRBJ2-3 and V is TRBV6-5, with D possibly TRBD2 on 7 matching bases. The V end lost 2 bases, the J end lost 4 bases, and 19 bases lay between the germline ends. Germline V gene sequence: CDR1 MNHEY, CDR2 SVGAGI. This CDR3 has 17 amino acids. The CDR3 is CASSYGEGGGYPDTQYF. The CDR3 bases are TGTGCCAGCAGTTACGGCGAAGGGGGGGGTTACCCAGATACGCAGTATTTT.

This clonotype occurred many times. The chain carries TRBV20-1 and TRBJ2-5; maybe TRBD2 (6 bases). The germline V gene has CDR1 DFQATT and CDR2 SNEGSKA (reference sequence). The CDR3 spans 12 residues. V dropped 6 bases and J dropped 5 bases, with 13 bases sitting between them. CDR3 nucleotides: TGCAGTGCGGCGGGGCAGCAGGAGACCCAGTACTTC. The encoded protein is CSAAGQQETQYF.

The chain combines TRBV19 with TRBJ2-7, with TRBD1 matching over 7 bases. V gave up 3 bases and J gave up 3 bases; unmatched junction bases: 8. This CDR3 is built from 15 residues. Germline CDR1 reads LNHDA; CDR2 reads SQIVND (reference sequence). The CDR3 protein is CASSIRTGIVYEQYF. The CDR3 DNA reads TGTGCCAGTAGTATCCGGACAGGAATTGTCTACGAGCAGTACTTC. The variable domain in full, completed from reference TRBV19 and TRBJ2-7, reads DGGITQSPKYLFRKEGQNVTLSCEQNLNHDAMYWYRQDPGQGLRLIYYSQIVNDFQKGDIAEGYSVSREKKESFPLTVTSAQKNPTAFYLCASSIRTGIVYEQYFGPGTRLTVT.

This clonotype was detected many times. The chain employs TRBV5-1 and TRBJ1-2; weak D call: TRBD1 (6 bases). CDR1 is SGHRS and CDR2 is YFSETQ in the germline V gene. V was cut by 2 bases and J by 6 bases, with 11 bases left in between. This CDR3 spans 13 amino acids. CDR3 protein: CASSFPGADGYTF. In DNA form, the CDR3 reads TGCGCCAGCAGCTTCCCAGGGGCGGATGGCTACACCTTC.

This clonotype turned up a few times. This chain links TRBV5-1 with TRBJ1-4; D uncertain. The CDR3 has 14 residues. Germline V lookup: CDR1 SGHRS, CDR2 YFSETQ. Trimming removed 1 base at V and 1 base at J, with 5 bases between. CDR3 sequence: CASSLSVTNEKLFF. The CDR3 coding sequence is TGCGCCAGCAGCTTGAGTGTAACTAATGAAAAACTGTTTTTT.